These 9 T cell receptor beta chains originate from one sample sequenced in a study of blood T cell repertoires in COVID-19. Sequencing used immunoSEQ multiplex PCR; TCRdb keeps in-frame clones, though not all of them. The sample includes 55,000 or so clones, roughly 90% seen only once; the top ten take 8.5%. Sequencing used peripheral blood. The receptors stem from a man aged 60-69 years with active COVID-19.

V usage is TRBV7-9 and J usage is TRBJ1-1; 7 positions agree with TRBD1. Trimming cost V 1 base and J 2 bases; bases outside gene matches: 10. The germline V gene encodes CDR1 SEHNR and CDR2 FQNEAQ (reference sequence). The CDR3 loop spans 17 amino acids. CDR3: CASSLDRLTGINTEAFF. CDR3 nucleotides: TGTGCCAGCAGCTTAGATCGATTGACAGGGATTAACACTGAAGCTTTCTTT.

CDR3 nucleotides: TGTGCCAGCAGCAGGACCGGGACTAGCTACAATGAGCAGTTCTTC. It specifies CASSRTGTSYNEQFF. The chain couples TRBV3-1 (or the pseudogene TRBV3-2) to TRBJ2-1; 8 nucleotides match TRBD2. The CDR3 is 15 amino acids. J gave up 3 bases and V 5 bases, and 6 bases lay outside the gene matches. Germline V gene sequence: CDR1 LGHDT, CDR2 YNNKEL (reference sequence).

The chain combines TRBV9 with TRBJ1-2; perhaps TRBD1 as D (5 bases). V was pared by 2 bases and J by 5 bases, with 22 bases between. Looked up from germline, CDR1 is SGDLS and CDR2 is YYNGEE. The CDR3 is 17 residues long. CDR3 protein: CASSVTSMRGLIYGYTF. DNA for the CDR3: TGTGCCAGCAGCGTTACTTCCATGCGGGGACTAATATATGGCTACACCTTC.

The CDR3 is CASSAGGPTDTQYF. The CDR3 bases are TGTGCCAGCTCAGCGGGAGGGCCCACAGATACGCAGTATTTT. V usage is TRBV7-3 and J usage is TRBJ2-3; the match to TRBD2 covers 10 bases. CDR1 SGHTA and CDR2 FQGTGA come from the germline V gene. This CDR3 has 14 residues. Trimming removed 8 bases from V and 2 bases from J; junction bases left unmatched: 4.

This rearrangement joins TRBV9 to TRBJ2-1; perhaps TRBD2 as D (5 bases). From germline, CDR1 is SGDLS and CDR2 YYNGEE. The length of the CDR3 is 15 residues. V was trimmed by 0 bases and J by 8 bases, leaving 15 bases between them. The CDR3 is CASSVGLFSLDEQFF. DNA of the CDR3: TGTGCCAGCAGCGTAGGACTATTTTCATTAGATGAGCAGTTCTTC.

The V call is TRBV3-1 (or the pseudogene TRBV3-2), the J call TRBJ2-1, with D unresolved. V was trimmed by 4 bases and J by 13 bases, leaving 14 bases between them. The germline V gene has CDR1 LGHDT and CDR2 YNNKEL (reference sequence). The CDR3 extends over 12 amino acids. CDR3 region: CASSLRGVIQFF. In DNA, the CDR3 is TGTGCCAGCAGCCTCAGAGGTGTTATCCAGTTCTTC.

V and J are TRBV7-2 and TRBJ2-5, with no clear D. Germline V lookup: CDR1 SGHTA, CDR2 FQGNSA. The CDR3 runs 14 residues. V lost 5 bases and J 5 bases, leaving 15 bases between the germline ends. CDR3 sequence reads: CASSPSQVRETQYF. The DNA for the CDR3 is TGTGCCAGCAGCCCTTCGCAGGTTCGCGAGACCCAGTACTTC.

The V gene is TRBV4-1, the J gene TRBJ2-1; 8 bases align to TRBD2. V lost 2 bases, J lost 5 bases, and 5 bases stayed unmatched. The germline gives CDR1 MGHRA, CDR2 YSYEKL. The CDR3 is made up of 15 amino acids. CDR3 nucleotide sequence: TGCGCCAGCAGCCAACAGGGACTAGGTAACAATGAGCAGTTCTTC. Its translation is CASSQQGLGNNEQFF.

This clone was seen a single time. The CDR3 is CASSPPTAKSNYGYTF. The CDR3 DNA follows: TGTGCCAGCTCACCACCGACAGCCAAATCTAACTATGGCTACACCTTC. This chain links TRBV18 with TRBJ1-2, with D maybe TRBD1 (5 bases). This CDR3 contains 16 residues. The V gene lost 0 bases and the J gene lost 0 bases, with 11 bases spanning the gap. Germline V gene data show CDR1 as KGHSH and CDR2 as LQKENI.